The present T cell receptor (beta chain) was sequenced within a study of T cells in Graves' hyperthyroidism and ophthalmopathy. Overall study results and limits: Peripheral blood also featured most of the thyroid clonotypes expanded above 0.001.

This clonotype was seen ten or more times. Its specificity is unknown. Patients with uncontrolled infections, other autoimmune diseases, pregnancy or lactation were excluded. Diagnoses rested on clinical symptoms, serum thyroxine and TRAb, thyroid ultrasound and orbital computed tomography. Fresh peripheral blood, 7.5 to 10 ml of it, supplied the PBMCs. Amplification of TCR beta CDR3 regions used RNA as the template. A set of HTBI primers served as the primers for a first-round RT-PCR of the TCR CDR3. TCRdb independently ran MiXCR on the multiplex PCR reads; one entry per CDR3 protein. The sample consists of roughly 500,000 distinct CDR3 sequences, around 15% of them appearing once. This CDR3 region has 14 residues. Germline V gene sequence: CDR1 SGHTA, CDR2 FQGNSA. V was trimmed by 5 bases and J by 9 bases, leaving 17 bases between them.

The rearrangement joins TRBV7-2 to TRBJ2-1; no definite D call. The sample taken for sequencing was blood. This clonotype originated in a woman younger than 45 with Graves' ophthalmopathy. The CDR3 region is CASSNQYLPAEQFF. As DNA, the CDR3 is TGTGCCAGCAGCAACCAGTATCTTCCCGCTGAGCAGTTCTTC.